A selection of T cell receptor beta chains follows, all from one sample in a study of tumor-infiltrating lymphocytes in glioblastoma multiforme. TCRdb passed the multiplex PCR reads through MiXCR, listing each CDR3 protein once. Seen here are some 15,000 distinct CDR3 sequences, roughly 73% observed once, and the top ten hold less than 45%. What was sequenced was brain tumor tissue. The origin of the receptors is a male donor with glioblastoma. CDR3s include the opening cysteine and the closing phenylalanine or tryptophan. A D gene is named only where the DNA matches it firmly. Size is omitted from some rows. Given values are once, few, many or a class for expanded clones.

v_call	clone_size	d_call	j_call	cdr3_aa	cdr3_nt
TRBV20-1	-	TRBD1	TRBJ1-2	CSARATGGAWGYTF	TGCAGTGCTAGAGCGACAGGGGGCGCGTGGGGCTACACCTTC
TRBV11-2	-	TRBD1	TRBJ2-1	CASSTGTGGSSYNEQFF	TGTGCCAGCAGCACGGGGACAGGGGGTAGCTCCTACAATGAGCAGTTCTTC
TRBV12-3/TRBV12-4	medium-sized	-	TRBJ2-3	CASSFGDTQYF	TGTGCCAGCAGTTTCGGAGATACGCAGTATTTT
TRBV20-1	-	TRBD1	TRBJ2-1	CSAGRDREPNEQFF	TGCAGTGCGGGCCGGGACAGGGAACCCAATGAGCAGTTCTTC
TRBV29-1	-	-	TRBJ2-5	CSGGSQETQYF	TGCAGCGGTGGATCCCAAGAGACCCAGTACTTC
TRBV28	-	-	TRBJ2-7	CASSPNQHEQYF	TGTGCCAGCAGCCCGAACCAGCACGAGCAGTACTTC
TRBV20-1	once	-	TRBJ2-7	CSASTFGSTAVVRYF	TGCAGTGCTAGCACATTCGGGAGTACGGCCGTCGTGCGATACTTC
TRBV14	-	TRBD2	TRBJ2-1	CAGSLPGLTSYNGHFF	TGTGCCGGCAGCCTACCGGGACTAACTTCCTACAATGGGCATTTCTTC
TRBV10-2	-	-	TRBJ2-7	CASSESIGDRRF	TGCGCCAGCAGTGAGTCGATTGGAGACAGGCGGTTC
TRBV29-1	few	-	TRBJ1-1	CSVDSPENTEAFF	TGCAGCGTTGATAGTCCAGAGAACACTGAAGCTTTCTTT
TRBV5-1	-	TRBD2	TRBJ2-3	CASSLDWLAGGTDTQYF	TGCGCCAGCAGCTTGGATTGGCTAGCGGGAGGCACAGATACGCAGTATTTT
TRBV7-9	few	-	TRBJ1-2	CASSAGLTAFGYTF	TGTGCCAGCAGCGCCGGCCTCACAGCGTTTGGCTACACCTTC
TRBV6-1	-	-	TRBJ2-3	CASSGQGTDTQYF	TGTGCCAGCAGTGGCCAAGGGACGGATACGCAGTATTTT
TRBV6-1	-	-	TRBJ1-1	CASSEEPYTEAFF	TGTGCCAGCAGTGAAGAGCCCTACACTGAAGCTTTCTTT
TRBV5-1	-	-	TRBJ1-3	CASSRGDGNTIYF	TGCGCCAGCAGCCGAGGGGACGGAAACACCATATATTTT
TRBV13	-	TRBD2	TRBJ2-7	CASRETSGDYEQYF	TGTGCCAGCAGGGAGACTAGCGGGGATTACGAGCAGTACTTC